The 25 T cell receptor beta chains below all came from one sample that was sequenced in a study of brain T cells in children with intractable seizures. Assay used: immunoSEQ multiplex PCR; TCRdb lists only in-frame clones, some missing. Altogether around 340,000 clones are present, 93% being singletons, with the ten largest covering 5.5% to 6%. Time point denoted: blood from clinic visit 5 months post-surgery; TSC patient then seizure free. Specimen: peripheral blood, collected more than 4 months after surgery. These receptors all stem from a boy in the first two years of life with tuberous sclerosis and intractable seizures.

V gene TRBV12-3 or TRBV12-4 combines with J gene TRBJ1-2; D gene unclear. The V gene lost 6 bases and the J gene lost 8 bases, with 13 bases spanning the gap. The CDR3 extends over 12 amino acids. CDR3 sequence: CASRQWEEGYTF. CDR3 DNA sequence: TGTGCCAGCAGACAGTGGGAAGAGGGCTACACCTTC.

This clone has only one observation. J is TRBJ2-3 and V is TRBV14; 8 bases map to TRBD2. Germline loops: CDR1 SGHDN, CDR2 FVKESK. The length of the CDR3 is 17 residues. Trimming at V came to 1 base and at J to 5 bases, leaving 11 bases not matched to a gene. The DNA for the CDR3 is TGTGCCAGCAGCCAAGGGGGCCCCGGGACTAGTGTAGATACGCAGTATTTT. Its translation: CASSQGGPGTSVDTQYF.

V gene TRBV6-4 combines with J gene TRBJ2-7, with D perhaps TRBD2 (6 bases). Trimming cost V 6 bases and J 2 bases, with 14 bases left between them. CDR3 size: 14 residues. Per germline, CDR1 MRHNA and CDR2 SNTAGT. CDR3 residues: CASSVGTGPYEQYF. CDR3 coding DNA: TGTGCCAGCAGCGTAGGGACTGGGCCCTACGAGCAGTACTTC.

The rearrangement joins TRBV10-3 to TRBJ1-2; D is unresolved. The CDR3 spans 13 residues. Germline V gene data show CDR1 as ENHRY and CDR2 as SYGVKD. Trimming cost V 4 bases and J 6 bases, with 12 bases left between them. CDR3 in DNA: TGTGCCATCAGTGGCGAGGGAGTCAATGGCTACACCTTC. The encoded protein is CAISGEGVNGYTF.

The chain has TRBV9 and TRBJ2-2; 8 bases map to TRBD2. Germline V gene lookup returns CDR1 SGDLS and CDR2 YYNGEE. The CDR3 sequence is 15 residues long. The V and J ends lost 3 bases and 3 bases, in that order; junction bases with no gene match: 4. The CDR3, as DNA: TGTGCCAGCAGCGGTCAAGCGGGGGACACCGGGGAGCTGTTTTTT. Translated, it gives CASSGQAGDTGELFF. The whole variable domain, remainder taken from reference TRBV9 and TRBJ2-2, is DSGVTQTPKHLITATGQRVTLRCSPRSGDLSVYWYQQSLDQGLQFLIQYYNGEERAKGNILERFSAQQFPDLHSELNLSSLELGDSALYFCASSGQAGDTGELFFGEGSRLTVL.

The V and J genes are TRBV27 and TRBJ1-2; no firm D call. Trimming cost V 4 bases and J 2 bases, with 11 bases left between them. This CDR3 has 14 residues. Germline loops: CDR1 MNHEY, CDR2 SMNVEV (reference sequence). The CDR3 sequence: CASSSMTGNYGYTF. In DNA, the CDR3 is TGTGCCAGCAGTTCTATGACGGGAAACTATGGCTACACCTTC.

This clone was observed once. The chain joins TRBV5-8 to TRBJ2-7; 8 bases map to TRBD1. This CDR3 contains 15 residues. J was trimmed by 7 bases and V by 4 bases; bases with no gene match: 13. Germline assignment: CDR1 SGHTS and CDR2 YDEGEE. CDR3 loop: CASSQYVGQGSEQYF. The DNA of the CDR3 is TGTGCCAGCAGCCAATACGTAGGACAGGGTAGTGAGCAGTACTTC.

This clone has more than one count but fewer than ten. The CDR3, as DNA: TGTGCCTGGCAAGGGCGGGAGGCTCAACCATCTTCCTACGAGCAGTACTTC. Its protein product is CAWQGREAQPSSYEQYF. The chain carries TRBV30 and TRBJ2-7; the match to TRBD2 covers 8 bases. The junction had 16 bases not matched to a gene; V was cut back by 5 bases and J by 1 base. Germline V gene data show CDR1 as GTSNPN and CDR2 as SVGIG (reference sequence). CDR3 length: 17 residues. The full variable domain, in which reference TRBV30 and TRBJ2-7 provide the parts outside the CDR3, is SQTIHQWPATLVQPVGSPLSLECTVEGTSNPNLYWYRQAAGRGLQLLFYSVGIGQISSEVPQNLSASRPQDRQFILSSKKLLLSDSGFYLCAWQGREAQPSSYEQYFGPGTRLTVT.

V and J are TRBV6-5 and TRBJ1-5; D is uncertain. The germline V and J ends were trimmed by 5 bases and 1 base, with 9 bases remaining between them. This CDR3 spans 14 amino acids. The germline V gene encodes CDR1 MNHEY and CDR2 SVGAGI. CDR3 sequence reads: CASSPLGSNQPQHF. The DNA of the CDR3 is TGTGCCAGCAGTCCGTTGGGAAGCAATCAGCCCCAGCATTTT.

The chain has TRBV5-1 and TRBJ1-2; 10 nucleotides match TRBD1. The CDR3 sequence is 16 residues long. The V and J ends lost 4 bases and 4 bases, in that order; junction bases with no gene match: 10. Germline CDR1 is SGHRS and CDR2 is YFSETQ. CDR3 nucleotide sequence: TGCGCCAGCAGCGCCCGGGACAGGGGTGCTTTCTATGGCTACACCTTC. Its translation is CASSARDRGAFYGYTF.

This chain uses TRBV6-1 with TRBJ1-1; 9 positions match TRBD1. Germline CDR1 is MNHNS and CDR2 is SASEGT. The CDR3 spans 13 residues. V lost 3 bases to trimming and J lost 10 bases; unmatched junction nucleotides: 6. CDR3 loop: CASSENRGRRAFF. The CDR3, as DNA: TGTGCCAGCAGTGAGAACAGGGGGCGGAGAGCTTTCTTT.

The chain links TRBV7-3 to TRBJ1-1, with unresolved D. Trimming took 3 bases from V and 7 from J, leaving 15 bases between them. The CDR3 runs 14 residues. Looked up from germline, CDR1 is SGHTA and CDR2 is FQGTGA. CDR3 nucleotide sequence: TGTGCCAGCAGCTTCAATGCTTTGGGAGGTGAAGCTTTCTTT. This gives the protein CASSFNALGGEAFF.

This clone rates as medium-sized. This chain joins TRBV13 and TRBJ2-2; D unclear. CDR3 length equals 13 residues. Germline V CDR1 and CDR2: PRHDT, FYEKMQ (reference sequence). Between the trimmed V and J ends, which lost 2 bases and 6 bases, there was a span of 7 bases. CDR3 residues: CASSLRVSGELFF. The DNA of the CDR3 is TGTGCCAGCAGCTTAAGGGTGTCCGGGGAGCTGTTTTTT. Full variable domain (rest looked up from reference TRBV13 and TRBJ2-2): AAGVIQSPRHLIKEKRETATLKCYPIPRHDTVYWYQQGPGQDPQFLISFYEKMQSDKGSIPDRFSAQQFSDYHSELNMSSLELGDSALYFCASSLRVSGELFFGEGSRLTVL.

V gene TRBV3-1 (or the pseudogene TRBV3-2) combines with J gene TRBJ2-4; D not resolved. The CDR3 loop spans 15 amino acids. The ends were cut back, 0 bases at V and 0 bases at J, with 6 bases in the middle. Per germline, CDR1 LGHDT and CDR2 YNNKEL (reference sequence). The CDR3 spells CASSQDTLAKNIQYF. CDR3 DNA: TGTGCCAGCAGCCAAGATACTCTAGCCAAAAACATTCAGTACTTC.

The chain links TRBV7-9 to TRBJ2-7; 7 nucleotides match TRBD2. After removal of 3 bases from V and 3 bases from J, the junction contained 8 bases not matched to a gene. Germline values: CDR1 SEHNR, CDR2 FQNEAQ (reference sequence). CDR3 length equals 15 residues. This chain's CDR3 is CASSLAGGGYYEQYF. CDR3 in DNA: TGTGCCAGCAGCTTGGCTGGGGGGGGTTACTACGAGCAGTACTTC.

This CDR3 reads CASSPERGLGYTF. CDR3 coding DNA: TGTGCCAGCAGTCCCGAAAGGGGGCTGGGCTACACCTTC. The rearrangement links TRBV12-3 or TRBV12-4 to TRBJ1-2; 7 positions match TRBD1. The CDR3 contains 13 residues. V trimming: 5 bases; J trimming: 8 bases; junction bases outside the gene matches: 8.

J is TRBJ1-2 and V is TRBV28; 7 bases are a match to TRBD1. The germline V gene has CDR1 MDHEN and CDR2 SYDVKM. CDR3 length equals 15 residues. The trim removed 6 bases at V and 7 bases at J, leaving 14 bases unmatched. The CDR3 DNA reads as TGTGCCAGCAGCCCTCCGGTACAGGGGAGGTTTGGCTACACCTTC. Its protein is CASSPPVQGRFGYTF.

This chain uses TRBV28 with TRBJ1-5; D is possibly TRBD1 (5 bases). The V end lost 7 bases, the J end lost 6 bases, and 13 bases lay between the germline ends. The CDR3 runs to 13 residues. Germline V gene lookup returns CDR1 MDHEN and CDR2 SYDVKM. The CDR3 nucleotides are TGTGCCAGCACGGGGGGTCGGGGTCAGCCCCAGCATTTT. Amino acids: CASTGGRGQPQHF.

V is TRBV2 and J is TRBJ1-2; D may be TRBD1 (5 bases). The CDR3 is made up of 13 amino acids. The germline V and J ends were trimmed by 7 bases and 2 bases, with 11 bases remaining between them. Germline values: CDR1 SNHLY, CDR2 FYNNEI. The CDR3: CASIPTVNYGYTF. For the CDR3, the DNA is TGTGCCAGCATTCCGACAGTCAACTATGGCTACACCTTC.

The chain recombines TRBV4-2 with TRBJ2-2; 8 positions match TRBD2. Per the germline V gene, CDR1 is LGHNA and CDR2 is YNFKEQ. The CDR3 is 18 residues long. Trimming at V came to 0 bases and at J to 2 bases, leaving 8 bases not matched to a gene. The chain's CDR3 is CASSQDGLAGLNTGELFF. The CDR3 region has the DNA TGTGCCAGCAGCCAAGATGGCTTAGCGGGGCTAAACACCGGGGAGCTGTTTTTT.

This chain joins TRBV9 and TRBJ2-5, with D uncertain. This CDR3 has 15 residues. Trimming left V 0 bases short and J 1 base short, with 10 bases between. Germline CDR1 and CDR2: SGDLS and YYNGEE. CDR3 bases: TGTGCCAGCAGCGTAGGGAGTCCGGGCCAAGAGACCCAGTACTTC. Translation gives CASSVGSPGQETQYF. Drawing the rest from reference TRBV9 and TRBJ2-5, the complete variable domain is DSGVTQTPKHLITATGQRVTLRCSPRSGDLSVYWYQQSLDQGLQFLIQYYNGEERAKGNILERFSAQQFPDLHSELNLSSLELGDSALYFCASSVGSPGQETQYFGPGTRLLVL.

The CDR3 DNA reads TGTGCCAGCAGCTTAGGATCAGAGACCCAGTACTTC. Amino acid sequence: CASSLGSETQYF. The chain uses TRBV7-6 and TRBJ2-5; D unclear. The CDR3 extends over 12 amino acids. Germline loops: CDR1 SGHVS, CDR2 FNYEAQ. The V end was cut by 1 base, the J end by 4 bases, with 4 bases between.

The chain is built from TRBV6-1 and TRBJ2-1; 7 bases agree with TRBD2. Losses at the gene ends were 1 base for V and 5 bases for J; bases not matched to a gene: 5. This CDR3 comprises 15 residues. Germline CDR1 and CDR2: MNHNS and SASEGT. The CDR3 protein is CASSEGLAIDNEQFF. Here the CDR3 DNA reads TGTGCCAGCAGTGAAGGACTAGCAATTGACAATGAGCAGTTCTTC.

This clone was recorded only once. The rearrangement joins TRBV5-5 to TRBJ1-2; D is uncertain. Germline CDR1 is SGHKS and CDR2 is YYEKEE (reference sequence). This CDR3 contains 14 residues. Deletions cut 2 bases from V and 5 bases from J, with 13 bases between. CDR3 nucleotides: TGTGCCAGCAGCTTTTCTGAGCTCCTGTATGGCTACACCTTC. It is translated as CASSFSELLYGYTF.

The CDR3 spells CASSQGTSGPNPSYEQYF. The CDR3, as DNA: TGCGCCAGCAGCCAAGGGACTAGCGGGCCCAATCCCTCCTACGAGCAGTACTTC. The chain combines TRBV4-1 with TRBJ2-7; 11 nucleotides agree with TRBD2. The CDR3 has 18 residues. The V and J ends lost 1 base and 0 bases, in that order; junction bases with no gene match: 8. Germline V CDR1 and CDR2: MGHRA, YSYEKL.